This record looks at one T cell receptor (beta chain) sequence and its context. The record originates from a study of blood T cell repertoires in COVID-19. The germline V and J ends were trimmed by 4 bases and 4 bases, with 11 bases remaining between them. This CDR3 has 14 residues. The V gene's germline CDR1 is SGHRS and CDR2 YFSETQ. Profiling relied on immunoSEQ multiplex PCR, and the TCRdb table lists in-frame clones only, not all of them. The sample includes 210,000 or so clones, more than 85% seen only once; the top ten take under 2%. This sequence was found in a middle-aged man with active or convalescent COVID-19. The specimen was peripheral blood. This sequence joins TRBV5-1 and TRBJ1-4; TRBD1 might be the D (6 bases). The CDR3 here is CASSVRGFNEKLFF. For the CDR3, the DNA is TGCGCCAGCAGCGTCAGGGGCTTTAATGAAAAACTGTTTTTT. The full variable domain, rest sourced from reference TRBV5-1 and TRBJ1-4, is KAGVTQTPRYLIKTRGQQVTLSCSPISGHRSVSWYQQTPGQGLQFLFEYFSETQRNKGNFPGRFSGRQFSNSRSEMNVSTLELGDSALYLCASSVRGFNEKLFFGSGTQLSVL.